Listed below are T cell receptor beta chains from one sample, sequenced in a study of shared clonotypes between healthy human individuals. Here immunoSEQ multiplex PCR was the method, and the copy in TCRdb shows in-frame clones only, minus some. The table shows more than 2 million clones, with about 95% occurring only once. Sequenced sample: naive CD8+ T cells sorted from blood. The receptor source for this set is a man aged 18 to 35 in good health. Both conserved end residues are part of each CDR3. The D gene is left open where the match is weak.

>TRBJ2-7|TRBV4-1|NA
TGCGCCAGCAGCCAAGGACAGGAAGTTTCCTACGAGCAGTACTTC
CASSQGQEVSYEQYF
>TRBJ2-7|TRBV4-1|TRBD2
TGCGCCAGCAGCGCGGGGGGTTACGAGCAGTACTTC
CASSAGGYEQYF
>TRBJ2-7|TRBV13|NA
TGTGCCAGCAGCTTTGGGGGCGACCCCTCCTACGAGCAGTACTTC
CASSFGGDPSYEQYF
>TRBJ1-5|TRBV19|TRBD1
TGTGCCAGTAGTACCGGGACAGGGGTCATTCAGCCCCAGCATTTT
CASSTGTGVIQPQHF
>TRBJ1-5|TRBV27|NA
TGTGCCAGCAGTCCTACCCTCGAGGGTCAGCCCCAGCATTTT
CASSPTLEGQPQHF
>TRBJ2-1|TRBV2|NA
TGTGCCAGCACCGGGACTCAACCCTACAATGAGCAGTTCTTC
CASTGTQPYNEQFF
>TRBJ2-7|TRBV7-2|NA
TGTGCCAGCAGCTCGGCACTAGCCTACGAGCAGTACTTC
CASSSALAYEQYF
>TRBJ1-1|TRBV6-6|NA
TGTGCCAGCAGTTTGGGTCCCACTGAAGCTTTCTTT
CASSLGPTEAFF
>TRBJ2-5|TRBV7-6|TRBD2
TGTGCCAGCAGCCGTCTAGCGGGAGGGCCAGTGGAGACCCAGTACTTC
CASSRLAGGPVETQYF
>TRBJ2-3|TRBV9|TRBD1
TGTGCCAGCAGCGGCACAGGGGGAGAATTAAGCACAGATACGCAGTATTTT
CASSGTGGELSTDTQYF
>TRBJ1-1|TRBV7-9|NA
TGTGCCGGCAGCTCCTCGAAAGGGCGCGGGGGTATGAACACTGAAGCTTTCTTT
CAGSSSKGRGGMNTEAFF
>TRBJ2-7|TRBV27|NA
TGTGCCAGCAGTTTATCCCCGGGGGCAGGCCTGGTAGACGAGCAGTACTTC
CASSLSPGAGLVDEQYF